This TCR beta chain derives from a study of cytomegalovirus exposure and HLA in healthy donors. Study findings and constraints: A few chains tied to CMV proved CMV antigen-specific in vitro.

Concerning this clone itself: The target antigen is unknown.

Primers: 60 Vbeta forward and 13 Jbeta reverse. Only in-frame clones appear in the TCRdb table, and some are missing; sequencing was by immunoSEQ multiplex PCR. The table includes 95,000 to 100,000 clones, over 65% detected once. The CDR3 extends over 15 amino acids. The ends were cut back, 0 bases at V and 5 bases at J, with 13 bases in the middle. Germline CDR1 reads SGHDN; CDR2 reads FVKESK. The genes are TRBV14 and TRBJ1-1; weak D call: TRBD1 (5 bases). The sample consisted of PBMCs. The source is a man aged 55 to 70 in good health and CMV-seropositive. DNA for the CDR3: TGTGCCAGCAGCCAAGACATAAAAGGGGTTACTGAAGCTTTCTTT. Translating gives CASSQDIKGVTEAFF.